This T cell receptor (beta chain) was sequenced during a study of blood T cell repertoires in COVID-19. About the study: PBMCs, B-cell-depleted T cells, or T cells provided the cDNA or gDNA that made up the material.

V was cut by 4 bases and J by 2 bases, with 8 bases left in between. CDR3 length equals 14 residues. CDR1 SNHLY and CDR2 FYNNEI come from the germline V gene. How the authors handled the data: Estimates of nucleated cell counts were drawn from the amplification of reference gene primers. Sequencing used immunoSEQ multiplex PCR; TCRdb keeps in-frame clones, though not all of them. Clone size and V and J calls were adopted from that table, with D and trimming inferred from the DNA. The repertoire consists of 110,000 to 150,000 clones, with roughly 86% occurring once and the leading ten covering over 5%.

This receptor was obtained from a human donor in a cohort sampled during active COVID-19. Sequenced: peripheral blood. The rearrangement joins TRBV2 to TRBJ2-2; no reliable D call. CDR3 in amino acids: CASSGTVNTGELFF. The CDR3 region has the DNA TGTGCCAGCAGTGGCACAGTTAACACCGGGGAGCTGTTTTTT.